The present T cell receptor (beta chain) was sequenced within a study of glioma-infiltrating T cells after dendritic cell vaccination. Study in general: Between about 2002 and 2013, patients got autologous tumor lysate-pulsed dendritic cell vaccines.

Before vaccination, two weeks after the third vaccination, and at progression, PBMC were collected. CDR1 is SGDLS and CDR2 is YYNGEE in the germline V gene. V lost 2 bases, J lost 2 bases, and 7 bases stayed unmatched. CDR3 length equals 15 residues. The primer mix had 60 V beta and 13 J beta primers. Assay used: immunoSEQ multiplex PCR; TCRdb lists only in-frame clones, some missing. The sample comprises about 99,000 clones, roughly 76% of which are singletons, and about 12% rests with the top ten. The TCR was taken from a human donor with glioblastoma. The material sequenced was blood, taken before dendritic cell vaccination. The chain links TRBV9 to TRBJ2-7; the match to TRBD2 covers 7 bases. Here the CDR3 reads CASSVGGGETYEQYF. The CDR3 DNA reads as TGTGCCAGCAGCGTGGGGGGAGGGGAGACCTACGAGCAGTACTTC.